This T cell receptor beta chain was observed in a study of blood T cell repertoires in COVID-19. In the study overall: The United States, Italy and Spain supplied acute and convalescent COVID-19 samples. From T cells, B-cell-depleted T cells, or PBMCs came the material, which was cDNA or gDNA.

V was pared by 4 bases and J by 0 bases, with 7 bases of the junction left unmatched. The CDR3 runs to 17 residues. Germline CDR1 reads KGHDR; CDR2 reads SFDVKD. As processed by the authors: Estimates of nucleated cell counts were drawn from the amplification of reference gene primers. Clones were sequenced by immunoSEQ multiplex PCR, and TCRdb holds only the in-frame ones, with some missing. D and trimming were read from the DNA, whereas the V and J calls and clone size are those reported in that table. The sample holds about 170,000 clones; around 76% are singletons and the top ten take about 8%. The TCR originated in a woman between 70 and 85 years old with acute or convalescent COVID-19. This sequence joins TRBV24-1 and TRBJ2-3, with 9 bases identical to TRBD2. The source material was peripheral blood. Here the CDR3 reads CATSDLQAGGSTDTQYF. The CDR3 nucleotides read TGTGCCACCAGTGACCTACAAGCGGGGGGCAGCACAGATACGCAGTATTTT.